The 12 T cell receptor beta chains given below trace back to one sample, sequenced in a study of memory CD4+ T cells and cytomegalovirus serostatus. TCRdb's table, derived via immunoSEQ multiplex PCR, lists solely in-frame clones and lacks some. The sample carries around 40,000 clones, around 78% recorded once. Single viable CD3+CD4+CD8-CD45RO+ cells were sorted as the memory CD4+ T cells. Sequenced sample: memory CD4+ T cells from blood. The source of these receptors is an adult in good health and CMV-seronegative.

V usage is TRBV5-4 and J usage is TRBJ2-7, with 9 bases aligning to TRBD2. The CDR3 extends over 15 amino acids. Trimming at V came to 5 bases and at J to 3 bases, leaving 9 bases not matched to a gene. From germline, CDR1 is SGHNT and CDR2 YYREEE (reference sequence). The CDR3 bases are TGTGCCAGCAGTTCCCAGGCGGGGGGGCACTACGAGCAGTACTTC. Its protein is CASSSQAGGHYEQYF.

The chain employs TRBV5-1 and TRBJ2-1; no firm D call. The CDR3 sequence is 13 residues long. Germline V gene sequence: CDR1 SGHRS, CDR2 YFSETQ. Trimming took 1 base from V and 5 from J, leaving 7 bases between them. The CDR3 is CASSLSLDNEQFF. In DNA form, the CDR3 reads TGCGCCAGCAGCTTGTCATTAGACAATGAGCAGTTCTTC.

This chain joins TRBV11-2 and TRBJ1-4, with D hard to call. Germline loops: CDR1 SGHAT, CDR2 FQNNGV. This CDR3 has 12 amino acids. The ends were cut back, 10 bases at V and 5 bases at J, with 11 bases in the middle. DNA of the CDR3: TGTGCCACCTCCACCGGGAATGAAAAACTGTTTTTT. This codes for CATSTGNEKLFF. Full variable domain (rest looked up from reference TRBV11-2 and TRBJ1-4): EAGVAQSPRYKIIEKRQSVAFWCNPISGHATLYWYQQILGQGPKLLIQFQNNGVVDDSQLPKDRFSAERLKGVDSTLKIQPAKLEDSAVYLCATSTGNEKLFFGSGTQLSVL.

V usage is TRBV5-4 and J usage is TRBJ2-5; TRBD2 agrees at 12 bases. With 0 bases clipped from V and 4 bases from J, the junction kept 1 base outside the gene matches. Germline CDR1 reads SGHNT; CDR2 reads YYREEE (reference sequence). The length of the CDR3 is 15 residues. The CDR3 loop is CASSLASGGAETQYF. As DNA, the CDR3 is TGTGCCAGCAGCTTGGCTAGCGGGGGGGCAGAGACCCAGTACTTC.

The rearrangement joins TRBV19 to TRBJ1-5, with TRBD1 matching over 8 bases. CDR3 length: 15 residues. Germline CDR1 is LNHDA and CDR2 is SQIVND (reference sequence). With V trimmed by 3 bases and J by 7 bases, 8 bases remained unmatched. The CDR3, as DNA: TGTGCCAGTAGTATCGGACAGGGTGTGAGGCAGCCCCAGCATTTT. Translation: CASSIGQGVRQPQHF.

This clone has a handful of counts. The chain is built from TRBV5-1 and TRBJ2-5; 12 bases line up with TRBD2. From germline, CDR1 is SGHRS and CDR2 YFSETQ. Trimming took 0 bases from V and 5 from J; bases not matched to a gene: 5. This CDR3 spans 16 amino acids. For the CDR3, the DNA is TGCGCCAGCAGCTTGGCTAGCGGGGGGGCCGGGGAGACCCAGTACTTC. It is translated as CASSLASGGAGETQYF. Drawing the rest from reference TRBV5-1 and TRBJ2-5, the complete variable domain is KAGVTQTPRYLIKTRGQQVTLSCSPISGHRSVSWYQQTPGQGLQFLFEYFSETQRNKGNFPGRFSGRQFSNSRSEMNVSTLELGDSALYLCASSLASGGAGETQYFGPGTRLLVL.

This chain joins TRBV4-1 and TRBJ2-3; no firm D call. Looked up from germline, CDR1 is MGHRA and CDR2 is YSYEKL. The V gene lost 4 bases and the J gene lost 2 bases, with 10 bases spanning the gap. The CDR3 contains 14 residues. CDR3 in DNA: TGCGCCAGCAGCCCTAGACTGAACACAGATACGCAGTATTTT. Translation: CASSPRLNTDTQYF.

This chain's CDR3 is CASSDGGGFSYEQYF. CDR3 coding DNA: TGTGCCAGCAGTGATGGGGGGGGATTCTCCTACGAGCAGTACTTC. The rearrangement uses TRBV2 and TRBJ2-7; 7 bases are a match to TRBD2. The CDR3 totals 15 residues. V was clipped by 3 bases and J by 0 bases; unmatched bases: 5. From germline, CDR1 is SNHLY and CDR2 FYNNEI.

This clone was recorded a few times. One junction end disagrees with the germline gene, perhaps due to a read error. This chain connects TRBV7-7 to TRBJ1-1; perhaps TRBD1 as D (6 bases). The CDR3 spans 13 residues. Looked up from germline, CDR1 is SSHAT and CDR2 is FNYEAQ (reference sequence). CDR3 protein: CASSLKQGTEAFF. In nucleotides, the CDR3 is TGTGCTAGCAGCTTAAAACAGGGAACTGAAGCTTTCTTT.

The rearrangement joins TRBV5-5 to TRBJ1-2; a possible D gene is TRBD1 (5 bases). Germline CDR1 reads SGHKS; CDR2 reads YYEKEE (reference sequence). V was pared by 4 bases and J by 4 bases, with 17 bases between. This CDR3 is 15 amino acids long. In DNA, the CDR3 is TGTGCCAGCAGCCCCTCTGGGGGGGTGGGCTATGGCTACACCTTC. It yields the protein CASSPSGGVGYGYTF.

This clone has a handful of counts. The V and J genes are TRBV18 and TRBJ1-2; perhaps TRBD1 as D (5 bases). Trimming removed 2 bases from V and 4 bases from J, with 17 bases in between. Germline loops: CDR1 KGHSH, CDR2 LQKENI. The CDR3 has 16 residues. The CDR3 DNA reads TGTGCCAGCTCACCATCCGGGACCTCAAGGGGCTATGGCTACACCTTC. Translated, it gives CASSPSGTSRGYGYTF.

In this sample, this clone turned up a few times. The chain employs TRBV4-1 and TRBJ2-5; D is unresolved. Germline values: CDR1 MGHRA, CDR2 YSYEKL. The CDR3 runs to 14 residues. The V and J ends lost 1 base and 5 bases respectively, with 11 bases between them. CDR3 nucleotide sequence: TGCGCCAGCAGCCAAGGTTTTCGCGAGGAGACCCAGTACTTC. Residues: CASSQGFREETQYF.